The present T cell receptor beta chain was sequenced within a study of CD8 T cells in Susac syndrome. Points from the study as a whole: The study conceded that its TCR sequencing and HLA analysis involved relatively few individuals.

With regard to this clonotype: Its antigen is undetermined.

After extraction with the RNeasy kit, about 0.45 to 1 ug of the RNA was reverse transcribed using random hexamers. TCR beta CDR3 was amplified by immunoSEQ multiplex PCR. This amplification extended across 54 Vbeta and 13 Jbeta segments. TCRdb passed the immunoSEQ multiplex PCR reads through MiXCR, listing each CDR3 protein once. The sample gives 150,000 to 200,000 distinct CDR3 sequences, approximately 96% of which show up once; more than 0.09% is in the top ten. V was clipped by 0 bases and J by 5 bases, with 10 bases between them. The CDR3 contains 14 residues. From blood CD8+ and CD4+ T cells, TCR beta sequences were generated. The multiple sclerosis controls were treatment-naive patients with relapsing-remitting disease that was stable or active.

The sequence was obtained from a human donor with multiple sclerosis. Sequencing input: CD4+ T cells from PBMCs. The chain couples TRBV12-3 or TRBV12-4 to TRBJ1-1; D perhaps matches TRBD1 (6 bases). The CDR3 bases are TGTGCCAGCAGTTTAGCTAGGGGGGGGACTGAAGCTTTCTTT. Amino acid sequence: CASSLARGGTEAFF.